Each of the 23 T cell receptor beta chains below was sequenced from the same sample in a study of chemoradiotherapy in HPV16-positive cancers. Clones were read by immunoSEQ multiplex PCR, and TCRdb kept only the in-frame ones, dropping some. The sample includes about 12,000 clones, about 70% of them seen just once. This sample was taken from a patient who underwent chemoradiotherapy. All receptors come from a human donor with HPV-associated anogenital cancer.

V usage is TRBV4-3 and J usage is TRBJ1-2; 7 nucleotides match TRBD1. V gave up 0 bases and J gave up 3 bases; unmatched junction bases: 1. The CDR3 length is 14 residues. Germline assignment: CDR1 LGHNA and CDR2 YSLEER. As DNA, the CDR3 is TGCGCCAGCAGCCAAGAGACAGGGTACTATGGCTACACCTTC. It yields the protein CASSQETGYYGYTF.

The chain employs TRBV30 and TRBJ2-4; TRBD2 is a possible D gene (5 bases). V gave up 0 bases and J gave up 6 bases, with 9 bases separating them. The CDR3 has 13 residues. CDR1 is GTSNPN and CDR2 is SVGIG in the germline V gene (reference sequence). The CDR3 DNA follows: TGTGCCTGGAGTGTACTCGGGGTAAACATTCAGTACTTC. Residues: CAWSVLGVNIQYF. Based on the CDR3 plus reference TRBV30 and TRBJ2-4, the full variable domain is SQTIHQWPATLVQPVGSPLSLECTVEGTSNPNLYWYRQAAGRGLQLLFYSVGIGQISSEVPQNLSASRPQDRQFILSSKKLLLSDSGFYLCAWSVLGVNIQYFGAGTRLSVL.

CDR3 DNA: TGCAGCGTTGAGGGACTAGCGAGAGTTTATACAGATACGCAGTATTTT. Amino acids: CSVEGLARVYTDTQYF. The rearrangement joins TRBV29-1 to TRBJ2-3; TRBD2 agrees at 10 bases. CDR3 size: 16 residues. Germline values: CDR1 SQVTM, CDR2 ANQGSEA. J was trimmed by 3 bases and V by 3 bases; bases with no gene match: 9.

V and J are TRBV29-1 and TRBJ1-2; 7 bases are shared with TRBD1. The J segment lost 3 bases and the V segment lost 3 bases, leaving 4 bases of the junction unmatched. Germline CDR1 SQVTM, CDR2 ANQGSEA. The CDR3 is 13 residues long. CDR3 sequence reads: CSVDSDRDYGYTF. CDR3 DNA sequence: TGCAGCGTTGATAGCGACAGGGACTATGGCTACACCTTC.

This clone was picked up a small number of times. J is TRBJ2-1 and V is TRBV6-1; 9 nucleotides match TRBD2. Germline trimming cut 7 bases from V and 9 bases from J; bases unmatched to any gene: 7. The CDR3 is 13 residues long. In germline, CDR1 is MNHNS, CDR2 SASEGT. The CDR3 DNA sequence: TGTGCCAGCACAGCCGCGGGGGGGCGTGAGCAGTTCTTC. This codes for CASTAAGGREQFF.

This chain links TRBV19 with TRBJ1-5; D is uncertain. CDR1 and CDR2 from the germline V gene are LNHDA and SQIVND (reference sequence). Trimming shortened V by 4 bases and J by 2 bases, and 6 bases separated the two germline ends. The CDR3 totals 13 residues. The CDR3 coding sequence is TGTGCCAGTAGTACAACAGGCAATCAGCCCCAGCATTTT. Translation gives CASSTTGNQPQHF.

This clone has a handful of counts. This chain links TRBV27 with TRBJ2-1, with TRBD2 as a possible D gene (6 bases). V was trimmed by 7 bases and J by 6 bases, leaving 19 bases between them. Germline loops: CDR1 MNHEY, CDR2 SMNVEV (reference sequence). The CDR3 length is 15 residues. The CDR3 DNA sequence: TGTGCCAGCAACGTACTAGCTCCAACGGGCAATGAGCAGTTCTTC. It translates to CASNVLAPTGNEQFF.

The gene calls are TRBV7-9 and TRBJ2-2; D uncertain. CDR1 is SEHNR, CDR2 FQNEAQ, per germline (reference sequence). Between the trimmed V and J ends, which lost 1 base and 6 bases, there was a span of 12 bases. CDR3 length: 15 amino acids. The CDR3 here is CASSLGFGPPGELFF. The CDR3 bases are TGTGCCAGCAGCTTAGGTTTTGGGCCTCCCGGGGAGCTGTTTTTT.

The chain recombines TRBV9 with TRBJ2-1; the match to TRBD2 covers 10 bases. Germline CDR1 is SGDLS and CDR2 is YYNGEE. The V gene end was trimmed by 0 bases and the J gene end by 4 bases; junction bases not matched to a gene: 1. CDR3 length: 15 amino acids. This CDR3 is CASSVEAGGYNEQFF. CDR3 sequence (DNA): TGTGCCAGCAGCGTAGAAGCGGGGGGGTACAATGAGCAGTTCTTC.

V gene TRBV6-1 combines with J gene TRBJ2-7, with 13 bases that match TRBD2. The CDR3 is made up of 15 amino acids. The V and J ends lost 6 bases and 2 bases, in that order; junction bases with no gene match: 4. The germline V gene encodes CDR1 MNHNS and CDR2 SASEGT. The CDR3 DNA reads as TGTGCCAGCAGATTTGGACTAGCGGGGGCCTACGAGCAGTACTTC. This sequence encodes CASRFGLAGAYEQYF.

This sequence joins TRBV4-1 and TRBJ2-4, with D uncertain. Germline CDR1 reads MGHRA; CDR2 reads YSYEKL. Trimming removed 6 bases at V and 9 bases at J, with 9 bases between. The CDR3 consists of 11 residues. The DNA for the CDR3 is TGCGCCAGCAGGGAGTCTAGCATTCAGTACTTC. This codes for CASRESSIQYF.

The chain has TRBV7-6 and TRBJ2-2; TRBD2 matches 15 bases. The germline V gene has CDR1 SGHVS and CDR2 FNYEAQ. The CDR3 totals 16 residues. After removal of 6 bases from V and 5 bases from J, the junction contained 4 bases not matched to a gene. DNA for the CDR3: TGTGCCAGCAGGGGACTAGCGGGGGGCACTACCGGGGAGCTGTTTTTT. Translated: CASRGLAGGTTGELFF.

There are a few counts of this clone. The V and J genes are TRBV30 and TRBJ2-7; 12 nucleotides agree with TRBD2. V gave up 2 bases and J gave up 1 base; unmatched junction bases: 3. Germline V gene lookup returns CDR1 GTSNPN and CDR2 SVGIG (reference sequence). This CDR3 comprises 15 residues. CDR3: CAWSLGTSGSYEQYF. The CDR3 DNA is TGTGCCTGGAGTCTGGGGACTAGCGGGTCCTACGAGCAGTACTTC.

This clone showed up just a few times. This rearrangement joins TRBV27 to TRBJ1-4; the D is unclear. There are 16 residues in the CDR3. Germline V CDR1 and CDR2: MNHEY, SMNVEV (reference sequence). V was pared by 5 bases and J by 5 bases, with 18 bases between. CDR3 loop: CASSLTGRIPNEKLFF. The CDR3 DNA sequence: TGTGCCAGCAGTCTAACTGGACGGATCCCAAATGAAAAACTGTTTTTT. The complete variable domain, with remaining parts taken from reference TRBV27 and TRBJ1-4, reads EAQVTQNPRYLITVTGKKLTVTCSQNMNHEYMSWYRQDPGLGLRQIYYSMNVEVTDKGDVPEGYKVSRKEKRNFPLILESPSPNQTSLYFCASSLTGRIPNEKLFFGSGTQLSVL.

V is TRBV19 and J is TRBJ1-5; the D is unclear. With 3 bases removed from V and 1 base from J, the gap between germline ends came to 16 bases. The CDR3 extends over 17 amino acids. Germline V gene lookup returns CDR1 LNHDA and CDR2 SQIVND (reference sequence). The CDR3 nucleotides are TGTGCCAGTAGTATTGTTGGGAGGCCGGGCAGCAATCAGCCCCAGCATTTT. Its translation: CASSIVGRPGSNQPQHF.

This clone was seen a handful of times. The genes are TRBV7-9 and TRBJ2-7; D uncertain. The V end lost 4 bases, the J end lost 3 bases, and 7 bases lay between the germline ends. Looked up from germline, CDR1 is SEHNR and CDR2 is FQNEAQ (reference sequence). CDR3 length: 12 amino acids. CDR3 sequence: CASSSRYYEQYF. The CDR3 bases are TGTGCCAGCAGCTCCCGTTACTACGAGCAGTACTTC.

J is TRBJ2-6 and V is TRBV4-1, with 10 bases aligning to TRBD1. This CDR3 contains 18 residues. J lost 3 bases, V lost 5 bases, and 10 bases had no gene match. Germline V gives CDR1 MGHRA, CDR2 YSYEKL. CDR3 sequence reads: CASSDPTGGVGGANVLTF. The CDR3 nucleotides read TGCGCCAGCAGCGACCCGACAGGGGGCGTTGGTGGGGCCAACGTCCTGACTTTC.

This clone was seen only a few times. The genes are TRBV4-1 and TRBJ2-2, with D perhaps matching TRBD2 (6 bases). The CDR3 runs 17 residues. Germline V gene sequence: CDR1 MGHRA, CDR2 YSYEKL. Trimming shortened V by 0 bases and J by 4 bases, and 15 bases separated the two germline ends. The CDR3 bases are TGCGCCAGCAGCCAAGAGGCGTCAGCGGGTCGCACCGGGGAGCTGTTTTTT. Amino acids: CASSQEASAGRTGELFF.

CDR3 sequence: CALTESTNEKLFF. The CDR3 coding sequence is TGTGCCCTTACAGAGTCAACTAATGAAAAACTGTTTTTT. This chain links TRBV30 with TRBJ1-4; unclear D gene. The CDR3 length is 13 residues. Per germline, CDR1 GTSNPN and CDR2 SVGIG (reference sequence). V lost 8 bases and J lost 0, with 10 bases in between. Based on the CDR3 plus reference TRBV30 and TRBJ1-4, the full variable domain is SQTIHQWPATLVQPVGSPLSLECTVEGTSNPNLYWYRQAAGRGLQLLFYSVGIGQISSEVPQNLSASRPQDRQFILSSKKLLLSDSGFYLCALTESTNEKLFFGSGTQLSVL.

The J gene is TRBJ1-4, the V gene TRBV7-2; no firm D call. V was pared by 5 bases and J by 10 bases, with 17 bases between. The CDR3 extends over 14 amino acids. CDR1 is SGHTA and CDR2 is FQGNSA in the germline V gene. CDR3 in DNA: TGTGCCAGCAGCCGATTAGCCCCTGATGGAAAACTGTTTTTT. This translates into CASSRLAPDGKLFF.

The genes are TRBV6-1 and TRBJ2-2, with TRBD2 as a possible D gene (6 bases). V was cut by 4 bases and J by 2 bases, with 8 bases left in between. Looked up from germline, CDR1 is MNHNS and CDR2 is SASEGT. The CDR3 totals 14 residues. This CDR3 reads CASSVSGNTGELFF. For the CDR3, the DNA is TGTGCCAGCAGTGTTAGCGGTAACACCGGGGAGCTGTTTTTT.

The chain combines TRBV14 with TRBJ1-2; D unclear. The CDR3 has 13 amino acids. Germline V gives CDR1 SGHDN, CDR2 FVKESK. V shed 3 bases and J shed 4 bases, with 9 bases lying between them. This CDR3 reads CASSHGLRYGYTF. In DNA form, the CDR3 reads TGTGCCAGCAGCCACGGACTCCGCTATGGCTACACCTTC.

The V and J genes are TRBV20-1 and TRBJ1-3; D unclear. The CDR3 sequence is 11 residues long. The V gene lost 5 bases and the J gene lost 4 bases, with 6 bases spanning the gap. Germline V gives CDR1 DFQATT, CDR2 SNEGSKA (reference sequence). DNA of the CDR3: TGCAGTGCTCATGAAGGAAACACCATATATTTT. Translating it yields CSAHEGNTIYF.